This T cell receptor beta chain appears in the sequencing data of a study of neurological immune-mediated disorders. One entry per CDR3 protein, called by TCRdb with MiXCR from the 5' RACE reads. The sample has fewer than 40,000 distinct CDR3 sequences, approximately 5% seen once. This clonotype was picked up many times. Trimming removed 5 bases at V and 0 bases at J, with 20 bases between. Germline V gene data show CDR1 as DFQATT and CDR2 as SNEGSKA (reference sequence). The CDR3 loop spans 16 amino acids. This sequence originates from a young man in good health. The rearrangement links TRBV20-1 to TRBJ2-7; D not certain. The material sequenced was CD4+ T cells from blood. The CDR3 loop reads CSAGPRTPVYSYEQYF. CDR3 sequence (DNA): TGCAGTGCTGGCCCCCGTACCCCAGTTTACTCCTACGAGCAGTACTTC.